The clone carrying this T cell receptor (beta chain) was detected once. V lost 6 bases, J lost 1 base, and 9 bases lay in between. CDR3 length: 14 amino acids. Germline CDR1 is LNHDA and CDR2 is SQIVND (reference sequence). The source of the sample is a study of blood T cell repertoires in COVID-19. Profiling relied on immunoSEQ multiplex PCR, and the TCRdb table lists in-frame clones only, not all of them. Among 150,000 to 200,000 clones listed, roughly 87% were seen once. The sequenced material came from peripheral blood. The TCR was taken from a woman aged 40 to 50 with acute or convalescent COVID-19. The chain has TRBV19 and TRBJ2-2; D may be TRBD1 (5 bases). CDR3 DNA sequence: TGTGCCAGTAGCAGGGTAGGGAACACCGGGGAGCTGTTTTTT. Protein: CASSRVGNTGELFF.